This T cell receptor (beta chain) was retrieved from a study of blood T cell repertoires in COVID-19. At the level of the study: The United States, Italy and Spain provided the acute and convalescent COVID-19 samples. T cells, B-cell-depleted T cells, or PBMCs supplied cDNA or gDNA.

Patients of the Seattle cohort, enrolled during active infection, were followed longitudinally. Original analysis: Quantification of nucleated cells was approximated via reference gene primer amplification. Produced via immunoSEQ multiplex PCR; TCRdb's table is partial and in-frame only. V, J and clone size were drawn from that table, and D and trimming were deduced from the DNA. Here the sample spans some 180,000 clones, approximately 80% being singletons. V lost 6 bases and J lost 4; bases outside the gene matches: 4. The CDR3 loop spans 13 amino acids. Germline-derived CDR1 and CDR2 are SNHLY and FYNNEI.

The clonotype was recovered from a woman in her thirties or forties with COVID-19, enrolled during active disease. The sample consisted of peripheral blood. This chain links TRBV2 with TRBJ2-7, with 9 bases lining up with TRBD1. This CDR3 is CASSWDRVYEQYV. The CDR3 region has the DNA TGTGCCAGCAGCTGGGACAGGGTATACGAGCAGTACGTC.